This TCR beta chain is from a study of Graves' ophthalmopathy and Graves' hyperthyroidism (dated by TCRdb to 2016 to 2018). About the study as a whole: Peripheral blood was collected before any treatment was given, at the time of initial diagnosis. To tell Graves' ophthalmopathy apart from Graves' hyperthyroidism, and to predict which patients would progress to ophthalmopathy, the study relied on TCR beta repertoire signatures. In total, 135 blood samples were TCR-sequenced: approximately 42 ophthalmopathy, 75 hyperthyroidism and some 17 hyperthyroidism-to-ophthalmopathy patients. To explore V-J signatures that separate ophthalmopathy from hyperthyroidism, a discovery set of approximately 100 patients was enrolled, consisting of about 41 with ophthalmopathy and around 60 with stable hyperthyroidism. The independent validation cohort included 18 hyperthyroidism patients plus 17 patients who later progressed from hyperthyroidism to ophthalmopathy. In about 6 hyperthyroidism patients, T-cell repertoires of thyroid tissue and blood were compared. After sampling, hyperthyroidism patients received methimazole starting at 30 mg daily, and ophthalmopathy patients received high-dose intravenous methylprednisolone. For training and testing, the 110 or so patients in the discovery cohort were randomly divided in a 7:3 ratio.

Overall study results and their limits: In cross-validation, the 13-signature model distinguished ophthalmopathy from stable hyperthyroidism with around 90% sensitivity and about 81% specificity, while in the test set the corresponding values were about 80% and 75%. Most expanded thyroid clonotypes with frequency above 0.001 were also detected in blood, suggesting blood repertoires may reflect the thyroid immune response. No statistical method was used to set the sample size in advance, and the investigators knew which group each participant was assigned to. In validation, the model predicted ophthalmopathy progression with 55% to 71% sensitivity and roughly 78% specificity; more than ten predicted patients were CT-confirmed with GO in a median of around 6 months.

TCR beta CDR3 regions were amplified from RNA transcripts for repertoire sequencing. HTBI primers and the Qiagen OneStep RT-PCR kit were used in a first-round RT-PCR, which was followed by a second-round multiplex PCR, size selection and purification. Libraries were sequenced on an Illumina HiSeq2000 using paired-end 100 bp reads. For the original study's pipeline: SOAPnuke was used to process the reads, throwing out any read that had adapters, had uncalled bases, had a mean Phred below 15, or lacked an exact constant-primer or identifier match. COPE v1.2.5 was used to merge high-quality paired reads. Each unique nucleotide sequence was treated as a clonotype, and MiTCR v1.1 was used to align the clonotypes to the IMGT TRB V, D and J references. Analysis was restricted to V-J combinations with a frequency above 0.0001, which covered about 99% of repertoires. For each V-J combination, a TCR clonal expansion and chaos score was defined as F50 clonal expansion divided by the chaos observed in the TCRdist matrix. Welch's t-statistics and random forest were used to reduce features to 10 to 15 V-J combinations, which were fed into a naive Bayes classifier. The similarity between thyroid and blood repertoires was quantified using the Morisita-Horn index. TCRdb trimmed the raw reads at Q25, called clones with MiXCR and kept productive beta chains. Records with the same CDR3 protein are collapsed into one entry carrying the most frequent genes and DNA. The V and J calls reflect TCRdb's pipeline rather than the authors' work. The sample table contains 400,000 or so distinct CDR3 sequences; only one count was recorded for approximately 15% of them. The ten largest clones add up to roughly 7% of the sample.

A patient counted as having stable hyperthyroidism if there was no progression to ophthalmopathy within 18 months of follow-up. The hyperthyroidism patients were 18 to 65 years old and newly diagnosed, with a disease duration of less than 2 months. Patients were excluded if they had other autoimmune diseases, uncontrolled infections, pregnancy or lactation. Diagnosis relied on clinical symptoms, serum thyroxine, TRAb, thyroid ultrasound and orbital computed tomography. Using Ficoll-Paque density gradient centrifugation, PBMCs were isolated from 9.5 to 10 ml of fresh peripheral blood. Total RNA was extracted using Trizol reagent, and RNA quality was checked on an Agilent 2100 Bioanalyzer. This clonotype was counted only a few times. Its binding antigen is unknown. No per-base quality is available; no much larger clone lies one base away. The CDR3 spans 16 residues, from the cysteine through the phenylalanine. The entry retains the CDR3 DNA only, 48 bases that are in frame from base 1. Trimming leaves V shorter by 3 bases and J shorter by 5 bases, with the junction holding 7 bases beyond the gene matches.

The rearranged segments are TRBV12-3 or TRBV12-4 and TRBJ2-2; 9 middle bases align to TRBD1. The sequence was obtained from a woman between 18 and 30 years old with stable Graves' hyperthyroidism. Donor details come from another sample of the same person, matched by shared clones. Sequencing was done on a sample of peripheral blood. At the DNA level, the sequence is TGTGCCAGCAGTTTTGAGGGACAGGGTATTACCGGGGAGCTGTTTTTT. Its protein is CASSFEGQGITGELFF.